What follows is one T cell receptor (beta chain) and its context. Germline loops: CDR1 SGDLS, CDR2 YYNGEE. The V gene lost 0 bases and the J gene lost 1 base, with 12 bases spanning the gap. The CDR3 totals 16 residues. The data stem from a study of shared clonotypes between healthy human individuals. Using immunoSEQ multiplex PCR, the repertoire was profiled, and TCRdb retains in-frame clones only, with some absent. The data show just over 2,000,000 clones, 90% to 95% seen once. Sequencing used naive CD4+ T cells sorted from blood. Sample subset: CD45RA+ positively selected. The chain has TRBV9 and TRBJ2-3; possibly TRBD2 for D (5 bases). This clonotype was sampled from a man between 18 and 35 years old in good health. CDR3 sequence (DNA): TGTGCCAGCAGCGTAGCTCCCTCCGGGGGCACAGATACGCAGTATTTT. Translated, it gives CASSVAPSGGTDTQYF.